This T cell receptor (beta chain) was documented in a study of T cells in Graves' hyperthyroidism and ophthalmopathy. General observations from the study: Among thyroid clonotypes expanded above 0.001, most also appeared in blood.

Thyroid ultrasound and orbital computed tomography, with clinical symptoms and serum thyroxine and TRAb, informed diagnoses. Using over 8.5 ml of fresh peripheral blood, PBMCs were prepared. Germline CDR1 reads SNHLY; CDR2 reads FYNNEI. The CDR3 length is 11 residues. Comment on this clonotype: Its antigen remains unknown. Its ends do not fully match the called genes, so a read error is possible.

There were TCR beta CDR3 regions amplified from RNA transcripts. During a first-round RT-PCR of the TCR CDR3, the HTBI primer set was used. From the multiplex PCR reads, TCRdb called clonotypes with MiXCR, one entry per CDR3 protein. This table holds under 800,000 distinct CDR3 sequences, roughly 15% found once. The sequence was obtained from a woman between 18 and 29 years old with Graves' hyperthyroidism. The genes are TRBV2 and TRBJ1-1, with D uncertain. The sequencing input was blood. The CDR3 protein is CATSHLGEAFF. The CDR3 DNA sequence: TGTGCCACCAGTCACCTCGGAGAAGCTTTCTTT.